The 9 T cell receptor beta chains in this list originate from one sample, sequenced in a study of early T cells in non-severe SARS-CoV-2 infection. From the 5' RACE reads, TCRdb called clonotypes with MiXCR, one entry per CDR3 protein. The sample lists 80,000 to 100,000 distinct CDR3 sequences, approximately 10% seen once, with around 4.6% in the top ten. The sample was whole blood, taken at baseline. These receptors originate from an adult who was a healthcare worker with PCR-confirmed SARS-CoV-2 infection or an uninfected control (not recorded which).

The chain employs TRBV7-2 and TRBJ2-7; D is possibly TRBD2 (6 bases). Trimming removed 5 bases from V and 0 bases from J, with 11 bases in between. Germline CDR1 is SGHTA and CDR2 is FQGNSA. This CDR3 contains 14 residues. For the CDR3, the DNA is TGTGCCAGCAGCCTCAGGAGGGGCTCCTACGAGCAGTACTTC. It translates to CASSLRRGSYEQYF.

This clonotype was observed a few times. The chain employs TRBV3-1 and TRBJ1-2; 7 nucleotides line up with TRBD1. After removal of 5 bases from V and 2 bases from J, the junction contained 2 bases not matched to a gene. From germline, CDR1 is LGHDT and CDR2 YNNKEL (reference sequence). The CDR3 has 13 amino acids. This CDR3 reads CASSMTGNYGYTF. CDR3 bases: TGTGCCAGCAGCATGACAGGGAACTATGGCTACACCTTC.

The V call is TRBV20-1, the J call TRBJ1-1, with D unresolved. The CDR3 runs 13 residues. V was shortened by 1 base and J by 6 bases, with 12 bases between the two germline ends. The germline V gene encodes CDR1 DFQATT and CDR2 SNEGSKA (reference sequence). Written as DNA, the CDR3 is TGCAGTGCTAGAGGCCCGGGCTGGGCTGAAGCTTTCTTT. Its translation is CSARGPGWAEAFF.

This clonotype was picked up a small number of times. J is TRBJ2-5 and V is TRBV5-1; 7 bases agree with TRBD1. The CDR3 covers 15 residues. The V gene's germline CDR1 is SGHRS and CDR2 YFSETQ. J gave up 2 bases and V 4 bases, and 8 bases lay outside the gene matches. This chain's CDR3 is CASSVIPGQQETQYF. DNA of the CDR3: TGCGCCAGCAGCGTAATTCCGGGACAGCAAGAGACCCAGTACTTC. The entire variable domain, with the rest obtained from reference TRBV5-1 and TRBJ2-5, is as follows: KAGVTQTPRYLIKTRGQQVTLSCSPISGHRSVSWYQQTPGQGLQFLFEYFSETQRNKGNFPGRFSGRQFSNSRSEMNVSTLELGDSALYLCASSVIPGQQETQYFGPGTRLLVL.

The chain carries TRBV5-6 and TRBJ1-4; 8 nucleotides align to TRBD1. This CDR3 contains 15 residues. The V and J ends lost 0 bases and 9 bases, in that order; junction bases with no gene match: 7. Per the germline V gene, CDR1 is SGHDT and CDR2 is YYEEEE. The CDR3 region is CASSLVPGGGQKLFF. Here the CDR3 DNA reads TGTGCCAGCAGCTTGGTGCCAGGGGGCGGTCAAAAACTGTTTTTT.

This clonotype was seen only a few times. V is TRBV29-1 and J is TRBJ2-5; unclear D gene. This CDR3 comprises 13 residues. V lost 4 bases and J 1 base, leaving 10 bases between the germline ends. From germline, CDR1 is SQVTM and CDR2 ANQGSEA. The CDR3 nucleotides are TGCAGCGTTGCTTACACGACCCAAGAGACCCAGTACTTC. Its translation is CSVAYTTQETQYF.

There are a few counts of this clonotype. The chain couples TRBV28 to TRBJ2-7; TRBD2 is a possible D gene (7 bases). The CDR3 is 14 amino acids. Trimming pared 5 bases from V and 5 bases from J, leaving 16 bases between. CDR1 and CDR2 (germline): MDHEN, SYDVKM. The CDR3 is CASSPPQGRDEQYF. The CDR3 DNA reads as TGTGCCAGCAGTCCCCCGCAGGGGAGGGACGAGCAGTACTTC.

This clonotype was counted at least ten times. This sequence joins TRBV7-9 and TRBJ2-7; no clear D. V was trimmed by 1 base and J by 2 bases, leaving 3 bases between them. Per germline, CDR1 SEHNR and CDR2 FQNEAQ (reference sequence). CDR3 length equals 12 residues. The CDR3 loop reads CASSLGTYEQYF. Here the CDR3 DNA reads TGTGCCAGCAGCTTAGGTACCTACGAGCAGTACTTC.

This clonotype was found many times. The gene calls are TRBV14 and TRBJ2-1; D remains unclear. The ends were cut back, 1 base at V and 3 bases at J, with 7 bases in the middle. The CDR3 is made up of 14 amino acids. Looked up from germline, CDR1 is SGHDN and CDR2 is FVKESK. DNA of the CDR3: TGTGCCAGCAGCCAAGTCCGAGGCTACAATGAGCAGTTCTTC. This codes for CASSQVRGYNEQFF. The full variable domain, its missing parts supplied by reference TRBV14 and TRBJ2-1, is EAGVTQFPSHSVIEKGQTVTLRCDPISGHDNLYWYRRVMGKEIKFLLHFVKESKQDESGMPNNRFLAERTGGTYSTLKVQPAELEDSGVYFCASSQVRGYNEQFFGPGTRLTVL.